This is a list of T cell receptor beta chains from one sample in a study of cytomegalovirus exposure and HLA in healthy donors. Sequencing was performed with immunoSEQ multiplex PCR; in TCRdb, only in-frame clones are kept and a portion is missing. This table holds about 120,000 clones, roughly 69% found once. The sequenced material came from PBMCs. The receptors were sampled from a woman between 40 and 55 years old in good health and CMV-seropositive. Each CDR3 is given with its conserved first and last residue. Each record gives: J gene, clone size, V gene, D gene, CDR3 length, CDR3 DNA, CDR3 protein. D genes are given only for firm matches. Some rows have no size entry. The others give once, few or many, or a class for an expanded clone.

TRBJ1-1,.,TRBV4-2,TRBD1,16,TGTGCCAGCAGCCAAGATCTTGGTCAGGGGGCGTGGGATGCTTTCTTT,CASSQDLGQGAWDAFF
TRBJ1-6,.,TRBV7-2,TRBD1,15,TGTGCCAGCAGCTTTTTCGACAGGGAGGCTTCACCCCTCCACTTT,CASSFFDREASPLHF
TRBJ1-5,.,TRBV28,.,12,TGTGCCAGCAGGAGGAGCAATCAGCCCCAGCATTTT,CASRRSNQPQHF
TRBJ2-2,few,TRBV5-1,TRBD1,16,TGCGCCAGCAGCTCAGGCGGGACAGGGTACACCGGGGAGCTGTTTTTT,CASSSGGTGYTGELFF
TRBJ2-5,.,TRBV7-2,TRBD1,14,TGTGCCAGCAGTTCCCCAGGGGGCTGGGAGACCCAGTACTTC,CASSSPGGWETQYF
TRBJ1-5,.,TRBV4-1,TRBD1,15,TGCGCCAGCAGCCGAACAGGGGATAGCAATCAGCCCCAGCATTTT,CASSRTGDSNQPQHF
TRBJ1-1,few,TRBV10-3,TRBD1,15,TGTGCCATCAGGTCCACCACAGGGGCGAACACTGAAGCTTTCTTT,CAIRSTTGANTEAFF
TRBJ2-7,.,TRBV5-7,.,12,TGTGCCAGCAGCTTGGAGTCAGCGGAGCAGTACTTC,CASSLESAEQYF
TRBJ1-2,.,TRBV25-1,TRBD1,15,TGTGCCAGCAGTGCTCTCGGGACAGGGTCTCATGGCTACACCTTC,CASSALGTGSHGYTF
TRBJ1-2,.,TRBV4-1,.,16,TGCGCCAGCAGCCAAGCTTATACCCAGGGACTGAAGCTTATTTCCTTC,CASSQAYTQGLKLISF
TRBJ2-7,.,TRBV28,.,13,TGTGCCAGCAGTTTACCCTTCCGGTACGAGCAGTACTTC,CASSLPFRYEQYF
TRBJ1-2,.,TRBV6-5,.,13,TGTGCCAGCAGTTACGGGCCCATCTATGGCTACACCTTC,CASSYGPIYGYTF
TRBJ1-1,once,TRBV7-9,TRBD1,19,TGTGCCAGCAGCTCCTCGAAACGACAGGGGTTGGGTTTGGAGACTGAAGCTTTCTTT,CASSSSKRQGLGLETEAFF
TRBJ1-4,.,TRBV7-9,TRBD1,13,TGTGCCAGCAGCTTAAGGACAGGGGAACCACTGTTTTTT,CASSLRTGEPLFF
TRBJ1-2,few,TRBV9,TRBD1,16,TGTGCCAGCAGCCCAAATCCCTCAGACAGGGCGTATGGCTACACCTTC,CASSPNPSDRAYGYTF
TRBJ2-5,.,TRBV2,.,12,TGTGCCAGCAGTGCCGAGTTGGAGACCCAGTACTTC,CASSAELETQYF